This is a list of T cell receptor beta chains from one sample in a study of ipilimumab plus nivolumab after autologous stem cell transplantation. Generated by immunoSEQ multiplex PCR, the TCRdb table keeps only in-frame clones and is missing some. The profile shows roughly 15,000 clones, just under 80% of them singletons. Sequences were derived from PBMCs, sampled in a trial of ipilimumab plus nivolumab as post-transplant consolidation. Every receptor here comes from a male donor with diffuse large B-cell lymphoma. Each CDR3 is given with its conserved first and last residue. The D gene is left open where the match is weak. Size is stated for part of the rows, as once, few or many counts, or as a class when the clone is expanded.

clone_size	d_call	v_call	j_call	cdr3_nt	cdr3_aa
once	.	TRBV7-9	TRBJ2-3	TGTGCCAGCAGCGCACCGGGCGGGTTATTGACAGATACGCAGTATTTT	CASSAPGGLLTDTQYF
once	TRBD2	TRBV7-2	TRBJ2-5	TGTGCCAGCAGCTTGAGCGGGGACCGGGGAGAGACCCAGTACTTC	CASSLSGDRGETQYF
.	TRBD2	TRBV5-8	TRBJ2-5	TGTGCCAGCAGCTTTACTAGCGGGGGGTCAGGCTTTCACTTC	CASSFTSGGSGFHF
.	TRBD1	TRBV5-4	TRBJ1-2	TGTGCCAGCAGCTTGGAGCCGGGACAGACTTATGGCTACACCTTC	CASSLEPGQTYGYTF
few	.	TRBV19	TRBJ2-6	TGTGCCAGTAGTATCAGCAGGGCCTCTGGGGCCAACGTCCTGACTTTC	CASSISRASGANVLTF
.	TRBD1	TRBV5-5	TRBJ1-5	TGTGCCAGCAGCCCGGGACAGGGGAATCAGCCCCAGCATTTT	CASSPGQGNQPQHF
medium-sized	TRBD1	TRBV7-9	TRBJ2-7	TGTGCCAGCAGCTTAGAATCGGGACAGAGCCCCTACGAGCAGTACTTC	CASSLESGQSPYEQYF
.	.	TRBV5-4	TRBJ2-1	TGTGCCAGCTCGATAGCGCGTTCCTACAATGAGCAGTTCTTC	CASSIARSYNEQFF
.	TRBD1	TRBV19	TRBJ2-2	TGTGCCAGTTATGGAACAGGGGACACCGGGGAGCTGTTTTTT	CASYGTGDTGELFF
medium-sized	.	TRBV18	TRBJ2-2	TGTGCCAGCTCCCCGCTTAATGATGGGACCGGGGAGCTGTTTTTT	CASSPLNDGTGELFF
.	TRBD2	TRBV2	TRBJ2-7	TGTGCCACCTGGGGGGGGAGCTCCTACGAGCAGTACTTC	CATWGGSSYEQYF
.	.	TRBV7-9	TRBJ1-2	TGTGCCAGCAGCTTGGGGCAGGGGAAAGGAGGTGGCTACACCTTC	CASSLGQGKGGGYTF
.	.	TRBV5-4	TRBJ2-3	TGTGCCAGCAGCTCGAACCGGGATGTCACAGATACGCAGTATTTT	CASSSNRDVTDTQYF
.	TRBD2	TRBV7-6	TRBJ2-7	TGTGCCAGCAGCTTATCCACTAGCGGGGGGGCAGGGGAGCAGTACTTC	CASSLSTSGGAGEQYF
once	TRBD1	TRBV7-6	TRBJ2-2	TGTGCCAGCAGCTATGGACAGGGGGCCAACACCGGGGAGCTGTTTTTT	CASSYGQGANTGELFF
.	TRBD2	TRBV7-2	TRBJ2-7	TGTGCCAGCAGCCACACGGGAGGCTTCGAGCAGTACTTC	CASSHTGGFEQYF